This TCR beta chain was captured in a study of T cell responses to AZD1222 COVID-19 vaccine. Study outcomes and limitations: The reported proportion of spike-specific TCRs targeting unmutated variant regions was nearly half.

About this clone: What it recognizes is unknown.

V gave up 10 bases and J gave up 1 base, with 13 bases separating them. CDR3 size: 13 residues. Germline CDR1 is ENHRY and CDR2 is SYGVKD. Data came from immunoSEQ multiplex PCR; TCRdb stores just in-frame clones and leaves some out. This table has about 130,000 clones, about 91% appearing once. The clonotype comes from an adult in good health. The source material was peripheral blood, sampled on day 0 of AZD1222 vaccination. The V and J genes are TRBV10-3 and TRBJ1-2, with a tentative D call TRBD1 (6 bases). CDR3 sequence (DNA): TGTGCCACCGCGGACAGAAGTAACTATGGCTACACCTTC. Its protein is CATADRSNYGYTF.